These T cell receptor beta chains were read from a single sample in a study of patients and donors after allogeneic stem cell transplantation. Using its own MiXCR run on the RT-PCR reads, TCRdb lists one record per CDR3 protein. The table includes around 27,000 distinct CDR3 sequences, roughly 7.3% detected once. Sequencing was carried out using blood, either unsorted or a sorted T cell fraction (not recorded which). The receptors here all came from a human donor who was either an allogeneic HSCT recipient or a stem cell or donor lymphocyte infusion donor (not recorded which). It is not recorded whose cells these are; they may come from a transplant donor. Both conserved end residues are part of each CDR3. The D gene is left open where the match is weak. Only part of the rows carry a size: once, few, many, or a class if the clone is expanded.

abundance: many
v_gene: TRBV20-1
j_gene: TRBJ1-1
d_gene: -
CDR3nt: TGCAGTGCTAGTAAGAGCAGGGGCACTGAAGCTTTCTTT
CDR3aa: CSASKSRGTEAFF

abundance: many
v_gene: TRBV7-9
j_gene: TRBJ2-7
d_gene: -
CDR3nt: TGTGCCAGCAGCTTAATGGGATCCTCCTACGAGCAGTACTTC
CDR3aa: CASSLMGSSYEQYF

abundance: -
v_gene: TRBV11-2
j_gene: TRBJ1-1
d_gene: -
CDR3nt: TGTGCCAGCAGCTTTGAAGTGGACACTGAAGCTTTCTTT
CDR3aa: CASSFEVDTEAFF

abundance: few
v_gene: TRBV21-1
j_gene: TRBJ2-6
d_gene: -
CDR3nt: TGTGCCAGCAGCACGAGGGGAAGCTCTGGGGCCAACGTCCTGACTTTC
CDR3aa: CASSTRGSSGANVLTF

abundance: many
v_gene: TRBV11-1
j_gene: TRBJ2-1
d_gene: -
CDR3nt: TGTGCCAGCAGCTACGAGACGGCTCAGGGAGCAAATGAGCAGTTCTTC
CDR3aa: CASSYETAQGANEQFF

abundance: many
v_gene: TRBV3-1
j_gene: TRBJ2-2
d_gene: TRBD2
CDR3nt: TGTGCCAGCAGCTACCTAACTAGCGGGCACACCGGGGAGCTGTTTTTT
CDR3aa: CASSYLTSGHTGELFF

abundance: -
v_gene: TRBV28
j_gene: TRBJ2-5
d_gene: TRBD1
CDR3nt: TGTGCCAGCAGGTTCGACAGGGCCGAGGGGGAGACCCAGTACTTC
CDR3aa: CASRFDRAEGETQYF

abundance: many
v_gene: TRBV27
j_gene: TRBJ2-7
d_gene: TRBD2
CDR3nt: TGTGCCAGCCGCGGACTAGCGGGAAACGAGCAGTACTTC
CDR3aa: CASRGLAGNEQYF

abundance: few
v_gene: TRBV6-1
j_gene: TRBJ1-2
d_gene: TRBD1
CDR3nt: TGTGCCAGCAGCGACGGGACAGGTGGGGGCTCTAGCTATGGCTACACCTTC
CDR3aa: CASSDGTGGGSSYGYTF

abundance: many
v_gene: TRBV28
j_gene: TRBJ2-2
d_gene: TRBD1
CDR3nt: TGTGCCAGCAGTTTATCAGGGGGCGCGTCCGGGGAGCTGTTTTTT
CDR3aa: CASSLSGGASGELFF

abundance: hyperexpanded
v_gene: TRBV3-1
j_gene: TRBJ1-1
d_gene: -
CDR3nt: TGTGCCAGCAGCCCCCAGGGACGGATGAACACTGAAGCTTTCTTT
CDR3aa: CASSPQGRMNTEAFF

abundance: many
v_gene: TRBV20-1
j_gene: TRBJ1-2
d_gene: TRBD1
CDR3nt: TGCAGTGCCCCACTCGGGACAGGGGCTGGCTACACCTTC
CDR3aa: CSAPLGTGAGYTF

abundance: many
v_gene: TRBV27
j_gene: TRBJ2-7
d_gene: -
CDR3nt: TGTGCCAGCCGACAAAACCCCTACGAGCAGTACTTC
CDR3aa: CASRQNPYEQYF

abundance: -
v_gene: TRBV6-1
j_gene: TRBJ1-5
d_gene: -
CDR3nt: TGTGCCAGCCTAGACTTCCCCGGACCGTTTAGCAATCAGCCCCAGCATTTT
CDR3aa: CASLDFPGPFSNQPQHF